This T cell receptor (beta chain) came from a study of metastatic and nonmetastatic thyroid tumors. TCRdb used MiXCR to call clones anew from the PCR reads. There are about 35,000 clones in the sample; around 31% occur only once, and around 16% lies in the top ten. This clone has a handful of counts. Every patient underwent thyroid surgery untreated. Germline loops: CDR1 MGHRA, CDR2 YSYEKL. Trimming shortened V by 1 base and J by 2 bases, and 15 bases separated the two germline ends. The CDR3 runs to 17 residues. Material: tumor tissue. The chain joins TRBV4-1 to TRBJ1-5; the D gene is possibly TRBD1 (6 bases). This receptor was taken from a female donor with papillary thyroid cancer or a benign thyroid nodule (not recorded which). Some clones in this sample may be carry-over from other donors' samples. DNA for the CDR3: TGCGCCAGCAGCCAAGGTTCAGGGGCGTTGGGCAATCAGCCCCAGCATTTT. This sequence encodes CASSQGSGALGNQPQHF.